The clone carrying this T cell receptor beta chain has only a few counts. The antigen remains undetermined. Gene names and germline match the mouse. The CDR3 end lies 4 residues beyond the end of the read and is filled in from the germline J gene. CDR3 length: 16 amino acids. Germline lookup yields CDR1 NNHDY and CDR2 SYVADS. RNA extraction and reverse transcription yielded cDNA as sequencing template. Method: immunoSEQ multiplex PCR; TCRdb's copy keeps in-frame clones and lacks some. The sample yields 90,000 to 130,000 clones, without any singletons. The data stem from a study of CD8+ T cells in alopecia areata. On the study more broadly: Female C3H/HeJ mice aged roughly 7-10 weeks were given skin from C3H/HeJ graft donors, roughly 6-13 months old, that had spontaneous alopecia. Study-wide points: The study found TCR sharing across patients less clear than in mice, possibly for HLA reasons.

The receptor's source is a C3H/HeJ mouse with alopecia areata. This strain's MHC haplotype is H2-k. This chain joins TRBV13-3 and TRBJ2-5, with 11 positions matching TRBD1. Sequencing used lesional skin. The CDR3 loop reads CASSDFRDRGIDTQYF. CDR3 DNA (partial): TGTGCCAGCAGTGATTTCCGGGACAGGGGGATAGAC.